This note documents a single T cell receptor beta chain sequence. A much larger clone lies a single base off, so this may be a read error. These data are taken from a study of immune characterization of retroperitoneal liposarcoma. The CDR3 has 18 amino acids. The ends lost 5 bases at V and 10 bases at J; junction bases unmatched: 19. TCRdb analysed the PCR reads with MiXCR anew, one entry per CDR3 protein. The repertoire holds 8,500 or so distinct CDR3 sequences, with approximately 39% as singletons. The rearrangement joins TRBV12-3 or TRBV12-4 to TRBJ2-1, with TRBD2 matching over 11 bases. This clonotype originated in a male donor with retroperitoneal liposarcoma. Material: tumor tissue. CDR3 protein: CASSETQKLAGVPYEQFF. The CDR3 DNA sequence: TGTGCCAGCAGTGAGACACAAAAACTAGCGGGGGTCCCCTACGAGCAGTTCTTC.